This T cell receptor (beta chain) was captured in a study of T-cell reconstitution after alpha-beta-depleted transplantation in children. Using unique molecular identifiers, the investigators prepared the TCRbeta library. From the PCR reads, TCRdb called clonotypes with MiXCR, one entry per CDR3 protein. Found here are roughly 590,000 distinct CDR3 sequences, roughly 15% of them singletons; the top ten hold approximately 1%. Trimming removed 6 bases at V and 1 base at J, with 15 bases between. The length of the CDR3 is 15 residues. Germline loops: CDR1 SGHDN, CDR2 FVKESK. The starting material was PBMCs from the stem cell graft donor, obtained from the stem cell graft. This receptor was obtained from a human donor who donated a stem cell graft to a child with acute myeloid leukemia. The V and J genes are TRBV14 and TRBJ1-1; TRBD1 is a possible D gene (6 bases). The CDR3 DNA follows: TGTGCCAGCAGTCGTCCGGGACAAAGGAACACTGAAGCTTTCTTT. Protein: CASSRPGQRNTEAFF.